This T cell receptor beta chain comes out of a study of technical replicates of blood from a handful of donors. Sequenced by immunoSEQ multiplex PCR; TCRdb stores in-frame clones only, minus some. The table includes some 94,000 clones, less than 96% detected once. Germline CDR1 is MNHNS and CDR2 is SASEGT. CDR3 size: 18 residues. The V and J ends lost 1 base and 5 bases, in that order; junction bases with no gene match: 10. The TCR comes from a human donor in good health. Material: T cells isolated from PBMCs. The chain couples TRBV6-1 to TRBJ2-3; 12 positions match TRBD2. The CDR3 protein is CASSEESSGRAFGDTQYF. In DNA form, the CDR3 reads TGTGCCAGCAGTGAAGAGTCTAGCGGGAGGGCCTTCGGAGATACGCAGTATTTT.